This entry concerns a single TCR beta chain. Its antigen is still unknown. This sample was taken from a study of cytomegalovirus exposure and HLA in healthy donors. Deletions cut 3 bases from V and 3 bases from J, with 12 bases between. The CDR3 contains 14 residues. The germline CDR1 and CDR2 sequences are GTSNPN and SVGIG (reference sequence). Some clones are missing from TCRdb's copy, which holds only in-frame ones; the method was immunoSEQ multiplex PCR. The data contain around 160,000 clones, around 90% of them singletons. Study conclusions and caveats: Most TCR sequences proved rare, with some public TCRs found in many donors.

The J gene is TRBJ2-1, the V gene TRBV30, with D possibly matching TRBD1 (7 bases). Sequencing was done on a sample of PBMCs. This clonotype originated in a woman aged 18-35 years in good health and CMV-seropositive. The CDR3 DNA reads as TGTGCCTGGAGGCGACAGGGACTCTACAATGAGCAGTTCTTC. Protein sequence: CAWRRQGLYNEQFF.